The 15 T cell receptor beta chains presented below share a single source sample, sequenced in a study of PD-L1 blockade in urothelial cancer. The assay was immunoSEQ multiplex PCR, and TCRdb's table has in-frame clones only and misses some. Seen here are roughly 16,000 clones, roughly 90% observed once, and the top ten hold 5.9%. Sequenced material: PBMCs, taken around atezolizumab (anti-PD-L1) treatment. All receptors come from a man aged 50-60 years with urothelial cancer.

The rearrangement uses TRBV5-1 and TRBJ2-1; a possible D gene is TRBD2 (5 bases). The ends were cut back, 0 bases at V and 6 bases at J, with 16 bases in the middle. This CDR3 contains 16 residues. The germline gives CDR1 SGHRS, CDR2 YFSETQ. The DNA for the CDR3 is TGCGCCAGCAGCTTGGTTGTCCCCCGGGGTGGCAATGAGCAGTTCTTC. It specifies CASSLVVPRGGNEQFF.

The V and J genes are TRBV10-3 and TRBJ1-1; 10 positions match TRBD1. The CDR3 is made up of 17 amino acids. The J segment lost 5 bases and the V segment lost 2 bases, leaving 11 bases of the junction unmatched. Germline V lookup: CDR1 ENHRY, CDR2 SYGVKD. The CDR3 here is CAISEPRTGGTGTEAFF. The CDR3 DNA sequence: TGTGCCATCAGTGAGCCAAGGACAGGGGGTACGGGGACTGAAGCTTTCTTT.

The chain employs TRBV30 and TRBJ2-7; possible D gene TRBD2, 5 bases. CDR3 size: 12 residues. V lost 3 bases and J lost 11, with 17 bases in between. Germline-derived CDR1 and CDR2 are GTSNPN and SVGIG (reference sequence). The CDR3 reads CAWSPKGRREYF. The CDR3 DNA reads as TGTGCCTGGAGCCCCAAGGGAAGGCGGGAGTACTTC.

The count of this clone is one. This chain connects TRBV7-8 to TRBJ2-1, with D possibly TRBD2 on 6 matching bases. Germline CDR1 is SGHVS and CDR2 is FQNEAQ. The V end was cut by 1 base, the J end by 4 bases, with 17 bases between. The CDR3 loop spans 17 amino acids. CDR3 protein: CASSLVQGGGSYNEQFF. The CDR3 DNA reads as TGTGCCAGCAGCTTAGTTCAGGGAGGAGGGTCATACAATGAGCAGTTCTTC.

The rearrangement uses TRBV7-2 and TRBJ1-3; 11 bases match TRBD1. The germline V gene has CDR1 SGHTA and CDR2 FQGNSA. CDR3 length equals 18 residues. The J segment lost 4 bases and the V segment lost 0 bases, leaving 8 bases of the junction unmatched. CDR3 in DNA: TGTGCCAGCAGCTTAGCTATCCCCGGGACAGGGGGAGGAAACACCATATATTTT. This encodes CASSLAIPGTGGGNTIYF.

The rearrangement joins TRBV2 to TRBJ2-3, with 14 bases matching TRBD2. Trimming cost V 7 bases and J 4 bases; bases outside gene matches: 7. The CDR3 has 16 amino acids. The V gene's germline CDR1 is SNHLY and CDR2 FYNNEI. CDR3 in amino acids: CASTGLAGGIADTQYF. The CDR3 nucleotides read TGTGCCAGCACCGGACTAGCGGGGGGCATCGCAGATACGCAGTATTTT.

The chain couples TRBV30 to TRBJ2-2, with 9 bases aligning to TRBD1. There are 16 residues in the CDR3. After removal of 5 bases from V and 4 bases from J, the junction contained 11 bases not matched to a gene. Germline CDR1 GTSNPN, CDR2 SVGIG (reference sequence). The CDR3 DNA reads as TGTGCCTGGCTCCCACTGGGACAGGGTCGCACCGGGGAGCTGTTTTTT. Protein: CAWLPLGQGRTGELFF.

This sequence joins TRBV11-2 and TRBJ1-2; 9 nucleotides match TRBD1. The J segment lost 2 bases and the V segment lost 5 bases, leaving 6 bases of the junction unmatched. Per germline, CDR1 SGHAT and CDR2 FQNNGV. The CDR3 is made up of 15 amino acids. The CDR3 DNA follows: TGTGCCAGCAGCCGGACCGGGACAGGGAACTATGGCTACACCTTC. Residues: CASSRTGTGNYGYTF.

The rearrangement joins TRBV9 to TRBJ1-1; TRBD1 matches 7 bases. This CDR3 is built from 15 residues. CDR1 is SGDLS, CDR2 YYNGEE, per germline. The ends lost 3 bases at V and 3 bases at J; junction bases unmatched: 8. DNA of the CDR3: TGTGCCAGCAGCGAACCACAGGGGTGGGACACTGAAGCTTTCTTT. It specifies CASSEPQGWDTEAFF.

The rearrangement joins TRBV30 to TRBJ1-2; D possibly corresponds to TRBD1 (6 bases). V gave up 3 bases and J gave up 2 bases, with 22 bases separating them. This CDR3 is 17 amino acids long. Looked up from germline, CDR1 is GTSNPN and CDR2 is SVGIG (reference sequence). DNA of the CDR3: TGTGCCTGGAGACAAACTCCTCGTGACAGGTCGAACTATGGCTACACCTTC. This gives the protein CAWRQTPRDRSNYGYTF.

This chain uses TRBV6-5 with TRBJ2-3, with 10 bases identical to TRBD2. This CDR3 is built from 15 residues. Germline lookup yields CDR1 MNHEY and CDR2 SVGAGI. Trimming took 6 bases from V and 4 from J; bases not matched to a gene: 7. The CDR3 sequence: CASRKSGGASDTQYF. Here the CDR3 DNA reads TGTGCCAGCAGGAAAAGCGGGGGGGCTTCAGATACGCAGTATTTT.

The rearrangement links TRBV6-5 to TRBJ1-2; perhaps TRBD1 as D (6 bases). Trimming stripped 5 bases from V and 5 bases from J, with 18 bases between. The V gene's germline CDR1 is MNHEY and CDR2 SVGAGI. CDR3 length equals 15 residues. For the CDR3, the DNA is TGTGCCAGCAGTCAACAGGGTTTGAGTTGGTATGGCTACACCTTC. This gives the protein CASSQQGLSWYGYTF.

This clone was observed once. V gene TRBV10-3 combines with J gene TRBJ1-4, with D tentatively TRBD1 (6 bases). Germline values: CDR1 ENHRY, CDR2 SYGVKD. The CDR3 extends over 14 amino acids. The ends were cut back, 7 bases at V and 7 bases at J, with 16 bases in the middle. CDR3: CAINLQGVGEKLFF. The CDR3 DNA follows: TGTGCCATCAATCTACAGGGTGTTGGTGAAAAACTGTTTTTT.

CDR3 DNA: TGCGCCAGCAGCCCGCTGACAGGGGAAGAGACCCAGTACTTC. Protein product: CASSPLTGEETQYF. The chain carries TRBV5-1 and TRBJ2-5; TRBD1 matches at 8 bases. Germline values: CDR1 SGHRS, CDR2 YFSETQ. The CDR3 is made up of 14 amino acids. With 4 bases clipped from V and 3 bases from J, the junction kept 5 bases outside the gene matches.

The V and J genes are TRBV7-2 and TRBJ1-4; TRBD1 might be the D (5 bases). CDR1 is SGHTA, CDR2 FQGNSA, per germline. The CDR3 extends over 17 amino acids. V dropped 1 base and J dropped 8 bases, with 20 bases sitting between them. CDR3 DNA: TGTGCCAGCAGCTTAGGGGGAAGAGGCGGGGGTGGCGAAAAACTGTTTTTT. It codes for CASSLGGRGGGGEKLFF.